The 5 T cell receptor beta chains below all came from one sample that was sequenced in a study of blood T cell repertoires in COVID-19. Clones were sequenced by immunoSEQ multiplex PCR, and TCRdb holds only the in-frame ones, with some missing. The sample yields some 140,000 clones, roughly 71% seen once. The specimen sequenced was peripheral blood. All receptors come from a man older than 75 with acute or convalescent COVID-19.

The V and J genes are TRBV2 and TRBJ2-7; TRBD1 aligns across 11 bases. The CDR3 has 13 amino acids. V shed 7 bases and J 6 bases; nucleotides not matched to a gene: 5. Germline V gene data show CDR1 as SNHLY and CDR2 as FYNNEI. CDR3 sequence (DNA): TGTGCCAGCACCGGGACAGGGGGGTTCGAGCAGTACTTC. This translates into CASTGTGGFEQYF.

The chain combines TRBV2 with TRBJ1-5; 9 bases fit TRBD1. After removal of 2 bases from V and 0 bases from J, the junction contained 8 bases not matched to a gene. Germline lookup yields CDR1 SNHLY and CDR2 FYNNEI. The CDR3 loop spans 18 amino acids. CDR3 region: CASSETGQGGYSNQPQHF. As DNA, the CDR3 is TGTGCCAGCAGTGAAACGGGACAGGGAGGTTATAGCAATCAGCCCCAGCATTTT.

The rearrangement joins TRBV5-4 to TRBJ2-3; 7 bases map to TRBD2. Germline CDR1 SGHNT, CDR2 YYREEE (reference sequence). This CDR3 has 15 amino acids. V lost 4 bases to trimming and J lost 4 bases; unmatched junction nucleotides: 9. Written as DNA, the CDR3 is TGTGCCAGCAGCCCGGGGGTTGCGGGGGCAGATACGCAGTATTTT. Its protein is CASSPGVAGADTQYF.

V is TRBV5-3 and J is TRBJ2-3, with D uncertain. TRBV5-3 is filed as an ORF, its function uncertain. Trimming stripped 2 bases from V and 4 bases from J, with 11 bases between. The CDR3 runs to 14 residues. The CDR3 sequence: CARSFAVLSDTQYF. The CDR3 DNA reads as TGTGCCAGAAGCTTCGCGGTGCTGTCAGATACGCAGTATTTT.

The rearrangement uses TRBV7-8 and TRBJ2-1; TRBD1 aligns across 7 bases. The length of the CDR3 is 15 residues. The junction had 8 bases not matched to a gene; V was cut back by 5 bases and J by 4 bases. Germline values: CDR1 SGHVS, CDR2 FQNEAQ. The CDR3 spells CASSPEGQLYNEQFF. CDR3 coding DNA: TGTGCCAGCAGCCCCGAGGGACAGTTATACAATGAGCAGTTCTTC.